This T cell receptor beta chain was captured by sequencing in a study of blood T cell repertoires in COVID-19 (dated by TCRdb to the early 2020s). In the study overall: Collaborator samples came from the United States, Italy and Spain and covered acute and convalescent phases of COVID-19. The material from the prospective study consisted of cDNA or gDNA derived from T cells, B-cell-depleted T cells, or PBMCs. Deeply sampled blood TCRbeta repertoires from subjects exposed to, actively infected with, or recovered from COVID-19 were included in the dataset. A freely available public database, intended as a resource for researchers studying the immune response to SARS-CoV-2, is where the repertoires were released. The samples were drawn from the first 160 participants of the ongoing ImmuneRACE study and from over 950 subjects provided by 6 global collaborators. The sample metadata nearly always contained a de-identified subject ID, COVID-19 status, age in years and sex. Where HLA class I and class II types were available, the types were taken from metadata supplied by the sample provider, not from assay-based typing. Results and caveats for the whole study, not just this receptor: The quantity of clinical and demographic metadata differed by source and by participant and was supplied without curation.

Whole blood was collected in K2EDTA tubes by collaborating institutions according to the institutions' own protocols. Collaborator samples were shipped for TCRbeta analysis as frozen whole blood, isolated PBMCs, or DNA extracted from either sample type. Turning to this clone: The specificity of this receptor is unknown. Nothing much larger sits one base from this clone, and base qualities are not available.

TCRbeta CDR3 regions were amplified from genomic DNA by means of the immunoSEQ Assay, a bias-controlled multiplex PCR. Per the authors' processing: The number of nucleated cells in each sample was estimated by amplification of reference gene primers within the assay. To quantify the absolute abundance of each unique TCRbeta CDR3 rearrangement, sequence reads were collapsed and filtered. For each sample, productive Simpson clonality was calculated by taking the square root of Simpson's diversity index across productive rearrangements. This immuneACCESS table, as held by TCRdb, lists in-frame sequences with V and J called but not all clones. Of the missing ones, under half trace to an unresolved V gene in checked studies; the others have no known cause. That table supplies the V and J calls and clone size; D and trimming were determined from the DNA. The sample table records more than 90,000 clones; about 85% of these occur just once. The ten most abundant clones make up approximately 1.5% of the sample.

V ends up 7 bases short and J 0 bases short, with an unmatched junction base count of 13. From the germline V gene, CDR1 is MDHEN and CDR2 is SYDVKM. The CDR3 numbers 17 residues from cysteine through phenylalanine. The only DNA kept is the CDR3, 51 bases in frame from the first base. This sequence uses TRBV28 and TRBJ1-1, with 8 central nucleotides matching TRBD1. The receptor's source is a man aged 35 to 55 with acute or convalescent COVID-19. Sequencing was done on a sample of peripheral blood. The DNA sequence is given as TGTGCCAGCACTAATACAGGGGGTCATTTAATGAACACTGAAGCTTTCTTT. This translates into CASTNTGGHLMNTEAFF.